This T cell receptor (beta chain) stems from a study of identical twins. The study, taken as a whole, reports: Memory repertoires lacked the insertion deficit that abundant cord blood beta clonotypes showed.

CDR3 length equals 14 residues. V was clipped by 7 bases and J by 2 bases, with 13 bases between them. Looked up from germline, CDR1 is MDHEN and CDR2 is SYDVKM. MiXCR was run by TCRdb on the 5' RACE reads, yielding one entry per CDR3 protein. Of some 1,700,000 distinct CDR3 sequences in the sample, about 32% were seen once. This clonotype turned up a few times. Its antigen is still unknown. Healthy Caucasians supplied all donations. The TCR comes from a newborn girl in good health. This chain uses TRBV28 with TRBJ2-3, with a weak D call TRBD2 (6 bases). The material sequenced was cord blood. This chain's CDR3 is CASTRDFVTDTQYF. CDR3 in DNA: TGTGCCAGCACCCGGGACTTTGTCACAGATACGCAGTATTTT. Combining the CDR3 with reference TRBV28 and TRBJ2-3 gives the whole variable domain DVKVTQSSRYLVKRTGEKVFLECVQDMDHENMFWYRQDPGLGLRLIYFSYDVKMKEKGDIPEGYSVSREKKERFSLILESASTNQTSMYLCASTRDFVTDTQYFGPGTRLTVL.